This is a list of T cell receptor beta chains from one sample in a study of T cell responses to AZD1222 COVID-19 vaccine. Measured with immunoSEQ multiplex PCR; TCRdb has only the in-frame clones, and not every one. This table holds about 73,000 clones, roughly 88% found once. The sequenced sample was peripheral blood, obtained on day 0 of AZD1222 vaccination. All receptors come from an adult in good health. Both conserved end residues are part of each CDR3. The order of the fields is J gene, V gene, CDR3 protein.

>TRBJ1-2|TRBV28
CASGSVYGYTF
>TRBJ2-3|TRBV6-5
CASSYSPTSTDTQYF
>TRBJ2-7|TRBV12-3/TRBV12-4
CASSPQGHEQYF
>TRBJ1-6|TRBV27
CASRSFLSSSYNSPLHF
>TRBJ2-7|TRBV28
CASVDVGGPYEQYF
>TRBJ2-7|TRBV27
CASGTGVRYEQYF
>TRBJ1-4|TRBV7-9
CASSLPGPNEKLFF
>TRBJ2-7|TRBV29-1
CSVYDRGPSYEQYF
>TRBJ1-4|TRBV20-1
CSAHMNEKLFF
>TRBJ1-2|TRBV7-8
CASSLGSSYGYTF
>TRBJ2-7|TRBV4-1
CASSQTRDASYEQYF
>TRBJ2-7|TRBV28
CASSRSSGTPSAYEQYF
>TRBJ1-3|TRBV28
CASNTDGRGTIYF
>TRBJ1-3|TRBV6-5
CASSRRDAGNTIYF
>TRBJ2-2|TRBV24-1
CATSDPEQGDTGELFF
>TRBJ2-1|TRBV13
CASSFRGFGNEQFF
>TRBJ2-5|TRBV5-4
CASSLPAGGETQYF
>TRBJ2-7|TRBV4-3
CASSQDPGSKPVYF
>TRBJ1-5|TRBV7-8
CASSPQGSLGNQPQHF
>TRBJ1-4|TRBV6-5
CASSEGEGFREKLFF
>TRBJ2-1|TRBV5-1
CASSFWGGSSYNEQFF
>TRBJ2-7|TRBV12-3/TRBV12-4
CASSPAGYYEQYF
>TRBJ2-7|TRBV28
CASSYRTGGNEQYF
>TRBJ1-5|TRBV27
CASSPGGSPRDQPQHF
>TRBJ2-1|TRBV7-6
CASSLGIQPGVNNEQFF
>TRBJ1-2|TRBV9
CASTLGLSHSYTF
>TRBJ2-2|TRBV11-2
CASMGSTGELFF